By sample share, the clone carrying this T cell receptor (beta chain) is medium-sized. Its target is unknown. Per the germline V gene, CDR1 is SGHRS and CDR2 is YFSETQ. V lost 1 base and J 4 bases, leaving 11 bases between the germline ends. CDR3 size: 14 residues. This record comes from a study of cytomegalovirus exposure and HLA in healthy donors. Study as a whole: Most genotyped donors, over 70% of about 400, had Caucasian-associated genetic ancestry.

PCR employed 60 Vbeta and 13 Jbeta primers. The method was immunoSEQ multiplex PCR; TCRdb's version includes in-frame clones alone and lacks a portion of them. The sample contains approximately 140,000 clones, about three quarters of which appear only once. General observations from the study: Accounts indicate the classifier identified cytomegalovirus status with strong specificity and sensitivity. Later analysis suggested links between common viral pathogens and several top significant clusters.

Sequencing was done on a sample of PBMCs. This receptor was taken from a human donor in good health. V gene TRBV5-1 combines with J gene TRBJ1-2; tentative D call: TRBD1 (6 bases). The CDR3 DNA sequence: TGCGCCAGCAGCTTGACAGGGATCGTCTATGGCTACACCTTC. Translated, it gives CASSLTGIVYGYTF.